The entry that follows covers one T cell receptor (beta chain) sequence. Profiled with immunoSEQ multiplex PCR; TCRdb holds only in-frame clones, not every one. In the table there are 250,000 to 300,000 clones, 85% to 95% of which are singletons. The V segment lost 5 bases and the J segment 2 bases; nucleotides outside the gene matches: 9. Germline V gives CDR1 LGHDT, CDR2 YNNKEL (reference sequence). The CDR3 has 15 amino acids. This specimen belongs to a study of T cell responses to AZD1222 COVID-19 vaccine. This clonotype was obtained from an adult who received the AZD1222 COVID-19 vaccine. The sample was peripheral blood, taken 28 days after the second AZD1222 dose. This chain joins TRBV3-1 (or the pseudogene TRBV3-2) and TRBJ2-7; 7 nucleotides match TRBD2. DNA of the CDR3: TGTGCCAGCAGCTATAGAGCGGGGTCAACCTACGAGCAGTACTTC. Protein: CASSYRAGSTYEQYF.